This T cell receptor (beta chain) was documented in a study of blood T cell repertoires in COVID-19. In the source study's methods: It was from reference gene primer amplification that nucleated cell counts were estimated. Only in-frame clones appear in the TCRdb table, and some are missing; sequencing was by immunoSEQ multiplex PCR. V, J and clone size were drawn from that table, and D and trimming were deduced from the DNA. The profile shows about 130,000 clones, roughly 77% of them singletons. The TCR sequence derives from a woman between 65 and 79 years old with COVID-19, enrolled during active disease. The source material was peripheral blood.

As DNA, the CDR3 is TGCAGTGCTAGTGGTCCTGCGAGCACAGATACGCAGTATTTT. It encodes CSASGPASTDTQYF. The genes are TRBV20-1 and TRBJ2-3; D is unclear. With 3 bases removed from V and 0 bases from J, the gap between germline ends came to 10 bases. This CDR3 region has 14 residues. Germline lookup yields CDR1 DFQATT and CDR2 SNEGSKA (reference sequence).